Described below is a single T cell receptor beta chain sequence and its context. The specificity of this receptor is unknown. The sample holds no much larger clone one base away, and base qualities are not on file. Receptor libraries were prepared by multiplex PCR. Sequencer: Illumina HiSeq 4000. To build TCR beta libraries, CDR3 regions were amplified by Arm-PCR using iRepertoire HTBI primers. Before sequencing, the PCR products underwent gel purification. The original methods were these. A total of 60 to 80 TRBV and under 15 TRBJ segments were identified across samples and were used for gene usage analysis of CDR3 amino acid clonotypes. Filtered high-quality paired reads were merged into contigs using COPE and FqMerger. BLAST was used to align contigs to the IMGT TRBV, TRBD and TRBJ reference genes, and CDR3 was defined following IMGT. Any clonotype with a frequency above 0.1% was classified as a highly expanded clone. Shannon entropy was used to measure repertoire diversity, and the Gini coefficient was used to measure V-J evenness. Clonotypes shared by more than one individual were considered public. The public reads were run again by TCRdb, first through fastp at Q25 and then through MiXCR, and only productive beta chains were kept. Under each unique CDR3 protein, matching rows form one entry showing the most common genes and DNA. TCRdb's processing, not the authors', yielded these V and J calls. The sample table holds about 470,000 distinct CDR3 sequences, of which 15% to 20% were seen once. The top ten hold more than 9% of the sample.

The data belong to a study of regulatory T cells in long-lasting Graves disease (dated by TCRdb to about 2021). Some background on the complete study: Patients with newly diagnosed Graves' disease had been on antithyroid drugs for under 3 months. Patients with persistent Graves' disease were compared with patients with newly diagnosed Graves' disease using TCR sequencing and RNA sequencing of peripheral blood. The study was registered as a clinical trial and conducted in China. A total of around 33 samples were covered by TCR sequencing, comprising 13 persistent and around 20 newly diagnosed Graves' disease patients.

The CDR3 runs 17 amino acids, cysteine and phenylalanine included. Of all the DNA, just the CDR3 is kept, 51 bases in frame from base 1. V trim: 6 bases; J trim: 9 bases; unmatched bases: 20. Sequences SEHNR (CDR1) and FQNEAQ (CDR2) are obtained from the germline V gene (reference sequence). The time point tag for this specimen amounts to: newly diagnosed GD, antithyroid drugs for less than 3 months. RNA was extracted from PBMCs in TRIzol for both TCR sequencing and RNA sequencing. The diagnosis of Graves' disease followed American Thyroid Association guidelines. The patients came from an endocrinology department in Xi'an, China. Each patient gave about 8.1 milliliters of peripheral blood, collected in an EDTA anticoagulant tube. Ficoll Paque Plus density gradient separation was used to isolate PBMCs, and no further T cell sorting was done. An Agilent 2100 Bioanalyzer and agarose gel were used to assess RNA quality, and a NanoDrop 2000 was used to measure RNA concentration.

Here is what the overall study found, with its caveats: Persistent disease showed preferential use of TRBV28, TRBJ1-2 and TRBJ2-5, whereas newly diagnosed disease favored TRBV20-1 and TRBJ2-1. The study examined only peripheral blood because the primary lesion, thyroid tissue, could not be accessed. Compared with newly diagnosed patients, patients with persistent Graves' disease had lower TCR Shannon entropy and fewer highly expanded clones, which suggests clonal expansion. The authors noted that the small sample size was a limitation that may lower accuracy. Sequencing and analysis were limited to the TCR beta chain. A larger number of public clonotypes was shared among persistent patients (approximately 2,500) than among newly diagnosed patients (around 890).

The same data also contributed to another study, on T cells in Graves' hyperthyroidism and ophthalmopathy. As that second study puts it: Stable Graves' hyperthyroidism was defined as the absence of progression to ophthalmopathy over 18 months of follow-up. Hyperthyroidism patients were newly diagnosed, with disease duration under 2 months, and aged 18 to 65 years. The study excluded patients with uncontrolled infections, other autoimmune diseases, pregnancy or lactation. Diagnoses were based on clinical symptoms, serum thyroxine and TRAb, thyroid ultrasound and orbital computed tomography. The first round of RT-PCR for the TCR CDR3 was performed with the HTBI primer set and the Qiagen OneStep RT-PCR kit. Most expanded thyroid clonotypes (frequency above 0.001) were also detected in blood, suggesting blood repertoires may reflect thyroid immune responses. In cross-validation, a model built on a 13 V-J signature told ophthalmopathy apart from stable hyperthyroidism with 85% to 90% sensitivity and roughly 83% specificity, and in testing the same model reached 80%/75%. In validation, the model predicted progression to ophthalmopathy with 55% to 71% sensitivity and 72.22% specificity, a median of approximately 6.5 months before onset. To identify distinguishing TCR V-J signatures, a discovery cohort of 100 patients was used, comprising 43 with Graves' ophthalmopathy and 57 with stable Graves' hyperthyroidism. An independent validation cohort of under 20 hyperthyroidism patients and some 15 patients who later progressed to ophthalmopathy tested prospective prediction of ophthalmopathy. The 75 to 100 discovery patients were divided at random into training and test sets in a 7:3 ratio. The study also compared thyroid tissue and blood T-cell repertoires from several Graves' hyperthyroidism patients. Following sampling, methimazole starting at 30 mg daily was given to hyperthyroidism patients, and high-dose intravenous methylprednisolone was given to ophthalmopathy patients. A second multiplex PCR round built the libraries, followed by size selection and purification. The libraries were sequenced on an Illumina HiSeq2000 using paired-end 100 bp reads. SOAPnuke was used to process the raw data, throwing out any read that contained adapters or uncalled bases, had a mean Phred below 15, or lacked an exact constant-primer or identifier match. COPE v1.2.5 was used to merge high-quality paired reads, and clonotypes were defined as unique nucleotide sequences. MiTCR v1.1 was used to align clonotypes to the IMGT TRBV, TRBD and TRBJ reference segments. Analysis was restricted to V-J combinations with a frequency above 0.0001, which covered roughly 99% of repertoires. A TCS score was defined as the ratio between F50 (clonal expansion) and ExV (chaos), using BLOSUM62-based TCRdist between CDR3 peptides within each V-J. Welch's t-statistics and random forest reduced approximately 520 V-J features to about 12, which were used in a naive Bayes classifier (R e1071). No statistical method was used to set the sample size in advance, and investigators knew the group allocation. The paper reports TCR Vbeta CDR3 sequencing of roughly 140 peripheral blood samples: approximately 41 ophthalmopathy, under 80 hyperthyroidism and 17 progressor patients.

The sequence derives from a man aged 35 to 55 with Graves disease. Donor details come from another sample of the same person, matched by shared clones. The chain is made from TRBV7-9 and TRBJ2-1, and 7 junction bases match TRBD1. The specimen was peripheral blood mononuclear cells (PBMCs), collected at new diagnosis, from a patient treated with antithyroid drugs. The CDR3 has the sequence CASRRDRAVVFGGEQFF. The sequence in DNA is TGTGCCAGCAGACGAGACAGGGCGGTGGTTTTCGGCGGTGAGCAGTTCTTC.